The next 23 T cell receptor beta chains were all read from a single sample in a study of STAT3 mutations in large granular lymphocyte leukemia. Study-wide results and caveats: At least one immunodominant TCR beta clonotype appeared in every T-cell large granular lymphocyte leukemia patient.

Antigens for these TCRs are unknown. Sequencing used immunoSEQ multiplex PCR; TCRdb keeps in-frame clones, though not all of them. The data show under 4,000 clones, about 42% seen once. The sample was peripheral blood mononuclear cells. These receptor sequences come from a man aged 45 to 65 with T-cell large granular lymphocyte leukemia. Some clones in this sample may be carry-over from other donors' samples.

This clone is medium-sized within its sample. This chain joins TRBV25-1 and TRBJ2-7; D call uncertain. CDR1 MGHDK and CDR2 SYGVNS come from the germline V gene. CDR3 length: 12 residues. V was shortened by 2 bases and J by 6 bases, with 8 bases between the two germline ends. The chain's CDR3 is CASSEGRLEQYF. CDR3 coding DNA: TGTGCCAGCAGTGAAGGGCGTCTCGAGCAGTACTTC.

This chain connects TRBV5-6 to TRBJ1-2; D gene uncertain. The V gene's germline CDR1 is SGHDT and CDR2 YYEEEE. The length of the CDR3 is 14 residues. The germline V and J ends were trimmed by 0 bases and 4 bases, with 10 bases remaining between them. The CDR3, as DNA: TGTGCCAGCAGCTTGGCACGGCTTACCTATGGCTACACCTTC. Amino acids: CASSLARLTYGYTF.

The rearrangement joins TRBV5-5 to TRBJ1-1, with 7 positions matching TRBD1. Trimming at V came to 4 bases and at J to 1 base, leaving 7 bases not matched to a gene. Germline CDR1 SGHKS, CDR2 YYEKEE (reference sequence). There are 15 residues in the CDR3. CDR3 amino acids: CASSSYRGGNTEAFF. As DNA, the CDR3 is TGTGCCAGCAGCAGTTACAGGGGAGGGAACACTGAAGCTTTCTTT.

V is TRBV6-5 and J is TRBJ1-2; D remains ambiguous. Germline values: CDR1 MNHEY, CDR2 SVGAGI. The germline V and J ends were trimmed by 0 bases and 1 base, with 9 bases remaining between them. The CDR3 is 15 amino acids. CDR3 DNA sequence: TGTGCCAGCAGTTACTCGGTATCCCTTAACTATGGCTACACCTTC. The encoded protein is CASSYSVSLNYGYTF.

The J gene is TRBJ2-5, the V gene TRBV6-5; TRBD2 matches 8 bases. The CDR3 spans 14 residues. The germline gives CDR1 MNHEY, CDR2 SVGAGI. V gave up 4 bases and J gave up 3 bases; unmatched junction bases: 4. The CDR3 is CASSSSGWEETQYF. CDR3 nucleotides: TGTGCCAGCAGTTCTAGCGGGTGGGAAGAGACCCAGTACTTC.

The genes are TRBV10-2 and TRBJ1-2; 9 bases line up with TRBD1. V lost 6 bases to trimming and J lost 8 bases; unmatched junction nucleotides: 7. From germline, CDR1 is WSHSY and CDR2 SAAADI. This CDR3 is 13 amino acids long. CDR3 region: CASRRQGVGGYTF. The CDR3 region has the DNA TGCGCCAGCAGAAGACAGGGGGTCGGAGGCTACACCTTC.

The chain has TRBV4-3 and TRBJ1-2; 7 bases agree with TRBD1. The germline gives CDR1 LGHNA, CDR2 YSLEER. The CDR3 is 16 residues long. Unmatched junction bases numbered 12, after V lost 4 bases and J lost 4 bases. CDR3 sequence reads: CASSLDLYRGPYGYTF. CDR3 nucleotide sequence: TGCGCCAGCAGCCTAGACCTTTACAGGGGTCCCTATGGCTACACCTTC.

The chain joins TRBV18 to TRBJ2-5; the D is unclear. This CDR3 comprises 12 residues. Trimming cost V 6 bases and J 1 base, with 6 bases left between them. Germline-derived CDR1 and CDR2 are KGHSH and LQKENI. The CDR3 sequence: CASSAVQETQYF. CDR3 in DNA: TGTGCCAGCTCTGCGGTCCAAGAGACCCAGTACTTC. Using reference TRBV18 and TRBJ2-5 for the parts outside the CDR3, the full variable domain is NAGVMQNPRHLVRRRGQEARLRCSPMKGHSHVYWYRQLPEEGLKFMVYLQKENIIDESGMPKERFSAEFPKEGPSILRIQQVVRGDSAAYFCASSAVQETQYFGPGTRLLVL.

The V and J genes are TRBV7-9 and TRBJ1-2; D gene uncertain. The V end was cut by 8 bases, the J end by 0 bases, with 13 bases between. The CDR3 has 14 residues. Germline CDR1 reads SEHNR; CDR2 reads FQNEAQ (reference sequence). CDR3 sequence: CASRREQANYGYTF. CDR3 DNA: TGTGCCAGCCGACGAGAGCAGGCTAACTATGGCTACACCTTC.

The chain links TRBV7-9 to TRBJ2-5, with 9 bases lining up with TRBD2. The CDR3 contains 14 residues. Per germline, CDR1 SEHNR and CDR2 FQNEAQ (reference sequence). Unmatched junction bases numbered 1, after V lost 1 base and J lost 4 bases. The CDR3 region is CASSLGTSVETQYF. The DNA of the CDR3 is TGTGCCAGCAGCTTAGGGACTAGCGTAGAGACCCAGTACTTC.

The chain links TRBV5-1 to TRBJ1-2, with D possibly being TRBD1 (6 bases). CDR3 size: 16 residues. Germline CDR1 and CDR2: SGHRS and YFSETQ. The germline V and J ends were trimmed by 2 bases and 7 bases, with 21 bases remaining between them. The CDR3 loop reads CASSFQGGPGGGGYTF. As DNA, the CDR3 is TGCGCCAGCAGCTTCCAGGGCGGACCGGGAGGGGGTGGCTACACCTTC.

The gene calls are TRBV27 and TRBJ1-1, with D perhaps matching TRBD1 (6 bases). The CDR3 totals 14 residues. V lost 3 bases to trimming and J lost 1 base, with 9 bases between them. The germline V gene has CDR1 MNHEY and CDR2 SMNVEV (reference sequence). The CDR3 here is CASSFGQWNTEAFF. The CDR3 DNA reads TGTGCCAGCAGTTTCGGACAGTGGAACACTGAAGCTTTCTTT.

This clone was seen more than once but under ten times. The chain links TRBV18 to TRBJ1-5; no reliable D call. The germline V gene encodes CDR1 KGHSH and CDR2 LQKENI. This CDR3 spans 14 amino acids. V lost 4 bases and J 1 base, leaving 8 bases between the germline ends. The CDR3 bases are TGTGCCAGCTCACTGGACCGGAGCAATCAGCCCCAGCATTTT. This sequence encodes CASSLDRSNQPQHF.

The chain employs TRBV6-5 and TRBJ2-7; D gene ambiguous. Germline CDR1 is MNHEY and CDR2 is SVGAGI. The V end was cut by 0 bases, the J end by 0 bases, with 12 bases between. This CDR3 contains 16 residues. This CDR3 reads CASSYSVAVLSYEQYF. The DNA for the CDR3 is TGTGCCAGCAGTTACTCGGTGGCAGTCCTCTCCTACGAGCAGTACTTC.

The V and J genes are TRBV5-1 and TRBJ2-7, with D perhaps matching TRBD2 (5 bases). CDR3 length equals 13 residues. Germline CDR1 SGHRS, CDR2 YFSETQ. Trimming left V 3 bases short and J 5 bases short, with 12 bases between. The CDR3 spells CASSSTSTHEQYF. The DNA for the CDR3 is TGCGCCAGCAGCTCCACTAGTACGCACGAGCAGTACTTC.

This sequence joins TRBV5-1 and TRBJ1-6, with 9 positions matching TRBD1. V lost 4 bases and J lost 8; bases outside the gene matches: 7. This CDR3 spans 15 amino acids. Per the germline V gene, CDR1 is SGHRS and CDR2 is YFSETQ. CDR3 nucleotide sequence: TGCGCCAGCAGCCAAGTGGGGACAGGGCATTCACCCCTCCACTTT. The encoded protein is CASSQVGTGHSPLHF.

This chain links TRBV6-6 with TRBJ1-1; D uncertain. V was shortened by 2 bases and J by 1 base, with 8 bases between the two germline ends. The germline gives CDR1 MNHNY, CDR2 SVGAGI (reference sequence). The CDR3 has 14 amino acids. Written as DNA, the CDR3 is TGTGCCAGCAGTTACGTAACAGAGAACACTGAAGCTTTCTTT. Protein: CASSYVTENTEAFF.

This chain uses TRBV5-1 with TRBJ1-6; TRBD1 matches 7 bases. The trim removed 3 bases at V and 13 bases at J, leaving 7 bases unmatched. Germline CDR1 reads SGHRS; CDR2 reads YFSETQ. The CDR3 consists of 13 residues. In DNA, the CDR3 is TGCGCCAGCAGCTCCGGACAGGCAAATCCCCTCCACTTT. Protein sequence: CASSSGQANPLHF. Variable domain in full (rest from reference TRBV5-1 and TRBJ1-6): KAGVTQTPRYLIKTRGQQVTLSCSPISGHRSVSWYQQTPGQGLQFLFEYFSETQRNKGNFPGRFSGRQFSNSRSEMNVSTLELGDSALYLCASSSGQANPLHFGNGTRLTVT.

There are a few counts of this clone. The chain recombines TRBV18 with TRBJ2-5, with no clear D. The CDR3 is 11 residues long. Trimming left V 5 bases short and J 1 base short, with 2 bases between. Germline values: CDR1 KGHSH, CDR2 LQKENI. The CDR3 DNA reads TGTGCCAGCTCAAGCCAAGAGACCCAGTACTTC. This translates into CASSSQETQYF.

This sequence joins TRBV9 and TRBJ1-1; D not certain. The CDR3 runs to 14 residues. Germline V gene lookup returns CDR1 SGDLS and CDR2 YYNGEE. Trimming left V 0 bases short and J 0 bases short, with 6 bases between. The CDR3 reads CASSVVLMNTEAFF. In nucleotides, the CDR3 is TGTGCCAGCAGCGTAGTGCTGATGAACACTGAAGCTTTCTTT.

This clone came up a few times. The chain couples TRBV6-6 to TRBJ2-7; 9 bases are a match to TRBD1. Germline CDR1 is MNHNY and CDR2 is SVGAGI (reference sequence). Germline trimming cut 2 bases from V and 7 bases from J; bases unmatched to any gene: 9. CDR3 size: 15 residues. CDR3 sequence: CASSYPQAGTGEQYF. The CDR3 coding sequence is TGTGCCAGCAGTTACCCGCAGGCCGGGACAGGGGAGCAGTACTTC.

This chain joins TRBV5-1 and TRBJ1-1, with 8 bases fitting TRBD1. The CDR3 has 14 residues. Germline CDR1 reads SGHRS; CDR2 reads YFSETQ. With 4 bases clipped from V and 1 base from J, the junction kept 3 bases outside the gene matches. CDR3 DNA: TGCGCCAGCAGCGGAGGGACAGGGAACACTGAAGCTTTCTTT. Translation gives CASSGGTGNTEAFF.

The V and J genes are TRBV27 and TRBJ2-1, with 12 bases lining up with TRBD1. V was pared by 4 bases and J by 8 bases, with 6 bases of the junction left unmatched. CDR3 size: 15 residues. CDR1 and CDR2 from the germline V gene are MNHEY and SMNVEV (reference sequence). This chain's CDR3 is CASSYRDRGLDEQFF. CDR3 nucleotides: TGTGCCAGCAGTTACCGGGACAGGGGGCTCGATGAGCAGTTCTTC.